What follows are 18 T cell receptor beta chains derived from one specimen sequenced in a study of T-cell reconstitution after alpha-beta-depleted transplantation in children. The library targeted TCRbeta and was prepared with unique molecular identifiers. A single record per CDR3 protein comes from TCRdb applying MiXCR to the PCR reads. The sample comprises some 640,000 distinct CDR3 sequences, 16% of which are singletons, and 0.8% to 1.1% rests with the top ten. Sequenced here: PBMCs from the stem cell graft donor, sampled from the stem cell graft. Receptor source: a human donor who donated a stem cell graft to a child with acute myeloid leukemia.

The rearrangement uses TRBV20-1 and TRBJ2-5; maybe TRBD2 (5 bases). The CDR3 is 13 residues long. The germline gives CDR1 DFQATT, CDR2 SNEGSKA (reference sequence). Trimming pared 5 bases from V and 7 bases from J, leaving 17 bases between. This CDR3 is CSALDEGARTQYF. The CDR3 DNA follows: TGCAGTGCTTTAGACGAGGGCGCCCGGACCCAGTACTTC.

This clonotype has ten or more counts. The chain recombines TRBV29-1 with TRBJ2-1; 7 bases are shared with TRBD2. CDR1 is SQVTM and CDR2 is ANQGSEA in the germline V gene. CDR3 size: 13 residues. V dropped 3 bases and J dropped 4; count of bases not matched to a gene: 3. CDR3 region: CSVDMRGYNEQFF. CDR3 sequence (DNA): TGCAGCGTTGATATGCGGGGGTACAATGAGCAGTTCTTC.

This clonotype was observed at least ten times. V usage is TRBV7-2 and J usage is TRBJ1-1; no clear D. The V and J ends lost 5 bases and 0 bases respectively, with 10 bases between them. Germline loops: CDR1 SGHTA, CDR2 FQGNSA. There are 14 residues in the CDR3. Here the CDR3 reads CASSPRFMNTEAFF. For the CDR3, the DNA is TGTGCCAGCAGCCCGAGATTCATGAACACTGAAGCTTTCTTT.

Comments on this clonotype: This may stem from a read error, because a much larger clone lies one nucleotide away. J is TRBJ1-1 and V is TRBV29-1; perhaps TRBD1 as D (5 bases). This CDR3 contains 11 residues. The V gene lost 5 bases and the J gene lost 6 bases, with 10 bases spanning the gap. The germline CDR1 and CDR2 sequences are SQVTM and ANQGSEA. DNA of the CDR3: TGCAGCGTTACCGGGGCCGCTGAAGCTTTCTTT. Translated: CSVTGAAEAFF.

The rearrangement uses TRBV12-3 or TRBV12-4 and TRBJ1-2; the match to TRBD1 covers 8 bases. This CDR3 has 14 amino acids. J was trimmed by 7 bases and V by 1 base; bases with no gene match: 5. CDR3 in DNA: TGTGCCAGCAGTTTAGTGGGGACAGGAATTGGCTACACCTTC. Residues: CASSLVGTGIGYTF.

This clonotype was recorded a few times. The CDR3 loop is CASSGGGQGNIQYF. DNA for the CDR3: TGTGCCAGCAGCGGGGGGGGACAGGGGAACATTCAGTACTTC. This chain joins TRBV9 and TRBJ2-4, with 10 nucleotides matching TRBD1. This CDR3 has 14 amino acids. The trim removed 3 bases at V and 7 bases at J, leaving 4 bases unmatched. Germline assignment: CDR1 SGDLS and CDR2 YYNGEE.

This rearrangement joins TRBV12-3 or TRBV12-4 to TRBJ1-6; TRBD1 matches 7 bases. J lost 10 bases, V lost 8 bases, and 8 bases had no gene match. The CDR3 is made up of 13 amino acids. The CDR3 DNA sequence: TGTGCCAGCGGCGCAGGGGGAAAATCACCCCTCCACTTT. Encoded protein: CASGAGGKSPLHF.

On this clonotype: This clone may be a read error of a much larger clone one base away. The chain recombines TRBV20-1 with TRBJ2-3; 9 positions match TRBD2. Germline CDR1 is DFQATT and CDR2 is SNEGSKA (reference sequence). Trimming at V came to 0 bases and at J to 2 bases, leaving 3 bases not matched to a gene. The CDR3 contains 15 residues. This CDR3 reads CSARDQRGVTDTQYF. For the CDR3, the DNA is TGCAGTGCTAGAGATCAGCGGGGGGTCACAGATACGCAGTATTTT.

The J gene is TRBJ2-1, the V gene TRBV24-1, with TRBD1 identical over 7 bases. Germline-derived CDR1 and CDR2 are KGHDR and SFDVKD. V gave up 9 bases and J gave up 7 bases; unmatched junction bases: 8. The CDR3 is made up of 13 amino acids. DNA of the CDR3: TGTGCCACCGGTAGAAGGGGGCAAAATGAGCAGTTCTTC. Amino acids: CATGRRGQNEQFF.

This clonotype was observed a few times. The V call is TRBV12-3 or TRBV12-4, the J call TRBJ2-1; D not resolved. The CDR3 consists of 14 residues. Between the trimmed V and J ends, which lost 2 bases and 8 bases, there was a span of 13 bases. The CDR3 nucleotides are TGTGCCAGCAGTTTAACCCAGGAAGGCGATGAGCAGTTCTTC. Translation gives CASSLTQEGDEQFF.

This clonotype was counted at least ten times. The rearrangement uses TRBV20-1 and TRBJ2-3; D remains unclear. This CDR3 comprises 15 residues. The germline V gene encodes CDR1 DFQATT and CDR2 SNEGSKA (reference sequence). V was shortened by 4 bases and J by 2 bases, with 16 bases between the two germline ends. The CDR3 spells CSATRTLYLTDTQYF. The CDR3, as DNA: TGCAGTGCTACTCGAACGCTTTACCTCACAGATACGCAGTATTTT.

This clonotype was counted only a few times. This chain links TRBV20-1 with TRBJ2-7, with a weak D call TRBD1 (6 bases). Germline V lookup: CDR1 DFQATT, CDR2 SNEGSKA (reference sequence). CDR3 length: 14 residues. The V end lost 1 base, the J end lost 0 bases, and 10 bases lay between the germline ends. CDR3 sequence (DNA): TGCAGTGCTAGAGTCTGGGACAACTCCTACGAGCAGTACGTC. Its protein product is CSARVWDNSYEQYV.

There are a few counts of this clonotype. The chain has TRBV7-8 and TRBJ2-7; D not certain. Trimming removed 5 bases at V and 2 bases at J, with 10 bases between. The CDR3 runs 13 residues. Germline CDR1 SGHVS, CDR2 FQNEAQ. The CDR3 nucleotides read TGTGCCAGCAGCCCCCTCCCCCCCTACGAGCAGTACTTC. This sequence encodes CASSPLPPYEQYF.

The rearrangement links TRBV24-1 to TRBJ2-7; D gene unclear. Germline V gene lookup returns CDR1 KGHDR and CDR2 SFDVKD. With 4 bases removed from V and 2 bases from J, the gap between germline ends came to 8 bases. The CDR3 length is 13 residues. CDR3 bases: TGTGCCACCAGTGACTTAGGCGCCTACGAGCAGTACTTC. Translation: CATSDLGAYEQYF.

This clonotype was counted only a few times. DNA for the CDR3: TGTGCCAGCAGTTTTCCCCCAAGGGGCGCAAGGGAAAAACTGTTTTTT. Its protein is CASSFPPRGAREKLFF. V and J are TRBV11-2 and TRBJ1-4, with a possible D match to TRBD1 (5 bases). Trimming left V 6 bases short and J 8 bases short, with 22 bases between. This CDR3 is built from 16 residues. Germline values: CDR1 SGHAT, CDR2 FQNNGV.

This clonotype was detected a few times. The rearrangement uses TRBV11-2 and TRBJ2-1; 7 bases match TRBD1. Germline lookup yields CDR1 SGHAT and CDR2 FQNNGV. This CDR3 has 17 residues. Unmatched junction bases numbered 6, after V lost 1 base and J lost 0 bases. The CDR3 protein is CASSLVTGDSSYNEQFF. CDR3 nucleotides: TGTGCCAGCAGCTTAGTCACAGGGGACAGCTCCTACAATGAGCAGTTCTTC.

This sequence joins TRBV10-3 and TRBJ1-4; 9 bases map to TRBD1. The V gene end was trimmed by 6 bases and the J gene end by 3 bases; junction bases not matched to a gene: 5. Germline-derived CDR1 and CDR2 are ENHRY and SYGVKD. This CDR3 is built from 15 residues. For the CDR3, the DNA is TGTGCCATCAGCGACAGGGGGGCCGCTAATGAAAAACTGTTTTTT. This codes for CAISDRGAANEKLFF.

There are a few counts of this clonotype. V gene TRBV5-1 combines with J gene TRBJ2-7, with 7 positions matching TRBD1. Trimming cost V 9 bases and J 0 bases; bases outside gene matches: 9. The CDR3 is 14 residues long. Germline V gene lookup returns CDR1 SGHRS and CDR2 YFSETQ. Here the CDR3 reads CATARDSLSYEQYF. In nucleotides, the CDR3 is TGCGCCACCGCCCGGGACAGTCTCTCCTACGAGCAGTACTTC.